Each of the 17 T cell receptor beta chains below was sequenced from the same sample in a study of blood T cell repertoires in COVID-19. Assay: immunoSEQ multiplex PCR; the TCRdb copy retains only in-frame clones and omits some. Among 220,000 or so clones listed, roughly 86% were seen once. The sample comprised peripheral blood. The receptors come from a woman aged 45-65 years with COVID-19, enrolled during active disease.

This sequence joins TRBV30 and TRBJ2-1; D gene unclear. V was cut by 1 base and J by 4 bases, with 5 bases left in between. Germline V CDR1 and CDR2: GTSNPN, SVGIG (reference sequence). This CDR3 has 12 residues. The CDR3 region is CAWSDTYNEQFF. DNA of the CDR3: TGTGCCTGGAGTGACACGTACAATGAGCAGTTCTTC.

This chain connects TRBV20-1 to TRBJ2-7; possible D gene TRBD1, 6 bases. Germline V lookup: CDR1 DFQATT, CDR2 SNEGSKA (reference sequence). This CDR3 contains 11 residues. Deletions cut 0 bases from V and 10 bases from J, with 10 bases between. CDR3 amino acids: CSARDRDKQYF. The CDR3 coding sequence is TGCAGTGCTAGAGATAGGGACAAACAGTACTTC.

The chain uses TRBV5-1 and TRBJ1-2, with 7 bases lining up with TRBD1. This CDR3 region has 17 residues. Trimming cost V 4 bases and J 6 bases; bases outside gene matches: 18. The V gene's germline CDR1 is SGHRS and CDR2 YFSETQ. This CDR3 reads CASSPRQGPGRLDGYTF. CDR3 sequence (DNA): TGCGCCAGCAGCCCTAGACAGGGACCGGGCAGACTGGATGGCTACACCTTC. Filled out from reference TRBV5-1 and TRBJ1-2, the complete variable domain reads KAGVTQTPRYLIKTRGQQVTLSCSPISGHRSVSWYQQTPGQGLQFLFEYFSETQRNKGNFPGRFSGRQFSNSRSEMNVSTLELGDSALYLCASSPRQGPGRLDGYTFGSGTRLTVV.

This rearrangement joins TRBV27 to TRBJ2-3; 8 bases match TRBD1. With V trimmed by 4 bases and J by 2 bases, 5 bases remained unmatched. Germline V gene sequence: CDR1 MNHEY, CDR2 SMNVEV (reference sequence). There are 15 residues in the CDR3. CDR3 coding DNA: TGTGCCAGCAGTTGGGACAGGTCCCTCACAGATACGCAGTATTTT. It is translated as CASSWDRSLTDTQYF.

In this sample, this clone turned up once. The rearrangement uses TRBV5-1 and TRBJ2-2; 8 nucleotides match TRBD1. This CDR3 is 15 amino acids long. Trimming cost V 1 base and J 3 bases; bases outside gene matches: 2. The germline CDR1 and CDR2 sequences are SGHRS and YFSETQ. The CDR3: CASSLRTGYTGELFF. The CDR3 DNA sequence: TGCGCCAGCAGCTTGAGGACAGGGTACACCGGGGAGCTGTTTTTT. Combining the CDR3 with reference TRBV5-1 and TRBJ2-2 gives the whole variable domain KAGVTQTPRYLIKTRGQQVTLSCSPISGHRSVSWYQQTPGQGLQFLFEYFSETQRNKGNFPGRFSGRQFSNSRSEMNVSTLELGDSALYLCASSLRTGYTGELFFGEGSRLTVL.

The chain combines TRBV6-6 with TRBJ2-7; 10 nucleotides line up with TRBD1. The CDR3 has 15 amino acids. CDR1 MNHNY and CDR2 SVGAGI come from the germline V gene (reference sequence). Losses at the gene ends were 5 bases for V and 6 bases for J; bases not matched to a gene: 10. Here the CDR3 reads CASSEWDRGDAEQYF. CDR3 DNA sequence: TGTGCCAGCAGTGAGTGGGACAGGGGTGACGCCGAGCAGTACTTC.

The chain carries TRBV19 and TRBJ1-1; 8 bases are a match to TRBD1. V lost 6 bases, J lost 7 bases, and 10 bases stayed unmatched. CDR3 length equals 14 residues. The germline V gene encodes CDR1 LNHDA and CDR2 SQIVND (reference sequence). CDR3: CASRPGQGRSEAFF. The CDR3 DNA is TGTGCCAGTAGGCCCGGACAGGGAAGGAGTGAAGCTTTCTTT.

This chain connects TRBV4-1 to TRBJ2-7, with 7 bases aligning to TRBD1. V trimming: 4 bases; J trimming: 0 bases; junction bases outside the gene matches: 6. CDR3 length: 15 amino acids. Germline loops: CDR1 MGHRA, CDR2 YSYEKL. The CDR3 loop is CASSLGQLYSYEQYF. CDR3 in DNA: TGCGCCAGCAGCCTGGGACAGCTATACTCCTACGAGCAGTACTTC.

CDR3 sequence reads: CASTADARGANYGYTF. The CDR3 coding sequence is TGCGCCAGCACCGCCGACGCCCGGGGAGCTAACTATGGCTACACCTTC. The V gene is TRBV10-2, the J gene TRBJ1-2; D gene uncertain. V was shortened by 7 bases and J by 0 bases, with 18 bases between the two germline ends. Germline V gene lookup returns CDR1 WSHSY and CDR2 SAAADI. This CDR3 is 16 amino acids long.

The chain couples TRBV9 to TRBJ2-1; D remains ambiguous. This CDR3 comprises 12 residues. V dropped 0 bases and J dropped 5 bases, with 3 bases sitting between them. Germline CDR1 and CDR2: SGDLS and YYNGEE. The CDR3 loop is CASSVGDNEQFF. As DNA, the CDR3 is TGTGCCAGCAGCGTAGGAGACAATGAGCAGTTCTTC.

For the CDR3, the DNA is TGTGCCAGCAGCTTAGGAGTGGGGGGGGCTGGCACAGATACGCAGTATTTT. Its protein is CASSLGVGGAGTDTQYF. V and J are TRBV11-3 and TRBJ2-3; TRBD2 might be the D (7 bases). Germline V gene data show CDR1 as SGHNT and CDR2 as YENEEA. The V end lost 1 base, the J end lost 1 base, and 15 bases lay between the germline ends. This CDR3 spans 17 amino acids.

The J gene is TRBJ1-5, the V gene TRBV12-3 or TRBV12-4; D gene ambiguous. V was shortened by 3 bases and J by 11 bases, with 14 bases between the two germline ends. There are 13 residues in the CDR3. DNA of the CDR3: TGTGCCAGCAGTTTTCGAGGTTGGGAGACCCAGCATTTT. This sequence encodes CASSFRGWETQHF.

V gene TRBV3-1 (or the pseudogene TRBV3-2) combines with J gene TRBJ1-3; no clear D gene. The V and J ends lost 0 bases and 5 bases respectively, with 5 bases between them. This CDR3 comprises 13 residues. Germline CDR1 is LGHDT and CDR2 is YNNKEL (reference sequence). CDR3 bases: TGTGCCAGCAGCCAAGATGCTAGAAACACCATATATTTT. Amino acids: CASSQDARNTIYF.

A single count supports this clone. The chain employs TRBV5-6 and TRBJ2-7; the D gene is possibly TRBD2 (6 bases). CDR1 and CDR2 from the germline V gene are SGHDT and YYEEEE. CDR3 size: 14 residues. V gave up 2 bases and J gave up 7 bases, with 16 bases separating them. CDR3 sequence (DNA): TGTGCCAGCAGCTTTCGGGCTAGCGCCTGGGAGCAGTACTTC. This gives the protein CASSFRASAWEQYF.

The count of this clone is one. V usage is TRBV11-3 and J usage is TRBJ1-2, with 9 bases identical to TRBD1. Unmatched junction bases numbered 6, after V lost 2 bases and J lost 2 bases. This CDR3 has 16 residues. Germline V gives CDR1 SGHNT, CDR2 YENEEA. For the CDR3, the DNA is TGTGCCAGCAGCTTAAATTGGGGGACAGGGAACTATGGCTACACCTTC. Translated: CASSLNWGTGNYGYTF.

This clone was recorded once. This chain uses TRBV2 with TRBJ2-1; 8 bases align to TRBD1. This CDR3 has 14 residues. The germline V gene has CDR1 SNHLY and CDR2 FYNNEI. Germline trimming cut 4 bases from V and 8 bases from J; bases unmatched to any gene: 7. CDR3 loop: CASSGWTGMDEQFF. CDR3 in DNA: TGTGCCAGCAGTGGCTGGACAGGGATGGATGAGCAGTTCTTC.

This chain links TRBV9 with TRBJ2-3; 7 nucleotides align to TRBD2. The CDR3 runs 18 residues. The V and J ends lost 6 bases and 2 bases, in that order; junction bases with no gene match: 18. The germline V gene encodes CDR1 SGDLS and CDR2 YYNGEE. The CDR3 sequence: CASNKNGGVIRSTDTQYF. The CDR3 coding sequence is TGTGCCAGCAACAAAAATGGGGGGGTTATTCGATCCACAGATACGCAGTATTTT. Supplemented by reference TRBV9 and TRBJ2-3, the full variable domain reads DSGVTQTPKHLITATGQRVTLRCSPRSGDLSVYWYQQSLDQGLQFLIQYYNGEERAKGNILERFSAQQFPDLHSELNLSSLELGDSALYFCASNKNGGVIRSTDTQYFGPGTRLTVL.